The clone carrying this T cell receptor (beta chain) was detected ten times or more. The data derive from a study of HIV-infected patients and healthy controls. One entry per CDR3 protein results from TCRdb running MiXCR on the 5' RACE reads. The sample includes some 70,000 distinct CDR3 sequences, about 19% of them seen just once. The V segment lost 3 bases and the J segment 3 bases; nucleotides outside the gene matches: 3. Germline values: CDR1 SGHTA, CDR2 FQGNSA. The CDR3 contains 14 residues. The TCR sequence derives from a human donor in good health. The chain recombines TRBV7-2 with TRBJ2-3; 7 positions match TRBD2. Sequences were obtained from CD4+ T cells from blood. Written as DNA, the CDR3 is TGTGCCAGCAGCTTTTGGGGAGGGACAGATACGCAGTATTTT. Protein product: CASSFWGGTDTQYF.